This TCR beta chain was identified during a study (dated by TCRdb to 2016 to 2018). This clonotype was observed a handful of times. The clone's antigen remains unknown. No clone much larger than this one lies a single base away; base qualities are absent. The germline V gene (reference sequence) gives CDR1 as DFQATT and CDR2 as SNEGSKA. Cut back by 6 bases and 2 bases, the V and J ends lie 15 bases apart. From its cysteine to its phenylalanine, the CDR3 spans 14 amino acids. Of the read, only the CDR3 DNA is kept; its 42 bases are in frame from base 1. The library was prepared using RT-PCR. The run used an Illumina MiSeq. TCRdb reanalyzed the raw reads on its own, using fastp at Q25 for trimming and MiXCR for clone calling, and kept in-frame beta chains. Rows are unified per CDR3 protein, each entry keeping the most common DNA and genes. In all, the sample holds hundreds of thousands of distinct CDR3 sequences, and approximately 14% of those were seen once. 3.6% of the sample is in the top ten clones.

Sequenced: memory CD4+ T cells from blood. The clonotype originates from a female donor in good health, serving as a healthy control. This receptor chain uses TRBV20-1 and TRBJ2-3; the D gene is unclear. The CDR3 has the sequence CSAAAWFSTDTQYF. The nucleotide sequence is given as TGCAGTGCCGCCGCGTGGTTCTCCACAGATACGCAGTATTTT.